The 31 T cell receptor beta chains below come from one sample, sequenced in a study of radiation and T cells in renal cell carcinoma (TCRdb year 2020). The sample's time point label is to be understood as: blood 4 weeks post-SBRT, at nephrectomy. According to the study, the label for this sample's treatment or condition signals: 15 Gy SBRT to primary tumor, nephrectomy 4 weeks later. The library was obtained by the immunoSEQ multiplex PCR assay. TCRdb carries this immuneACCESS record with in-frame sequences only. Its versions omit some clonotypes, under half of them owing to an unresolved V gene in the studies checked, with the rest unexplained. The sample includes tens of thousands of clones, with roughly nine tenths observed a single time. Approximately 6% of the sample goes to the ten largest clones. The sequencing here drew on blood, taken from a patient whose treatment included radiotherapy and nephrectomy. These receptors were obtained from a woman in her 70s with renal cell carcinoma.

The chain links TRBV5-8 to TRBJ2-3; D possibly corresponds to TRBD2 (6 bases). In germline, CDR1 is SGHTS, CDR2 YDEGEE. CDR3 length equals 16 residues. The V gene lost 4 bases and the J gene lost 5 bases, with 20 bases spanning the gap. CDR3 amino acids: CASSPKGLLGGDTQYF. The CDR3 nucleotides read TGTGCCAGCAGCCCGAAGGGACTCCTAGGAGGAGATACGCAGTATTTT.

The chain employs TRBV2 and TRBJ1-2; 9 nucleotides align to TRBD1. Germline-derived CDR1 and CDR2 are SNHLY and FYNNEI. With V trimmed by 8 bases and J by 6 bases, 10 bases remained unmatched. The CDR3 has 14 amino acids. In nucleotides, the CDR3 is TGTGCCAGCGCGTGGGACAGGGAGGGACATGGCTACACCTTC. It codes for CASAWDREGHGYTF.

This rearrangement joins TRBV14 to TRBJ2-1, with a possible D match to TRBD1 (6 bases). CDR3 length: 14 residues. Looked up from germline, CDR1 is SGHDN and CDR2 is FVKESK. Trimming took off 1 base at V and 7 bases at J, with 11 bases between the two ends. CDR3 sequence (DNA): TGTGCCAGCAGCCAAGTAAGGGGGTGGAATGAGCAGTTCTTC. Its protein product is CASSQVRGWNEQFF.

V usage is TRBV5-1 and J usage is TRBJ2-7, with a possible D match to TRBD2 (6 bases). CDR1 is SGHRS, CDR2 YFSETQ, per germline. The germline V and J ends were trimmed by 4 bases and 5 bases, with 22 bases remaining between them. There are 16 residues in the CDR3. The CDR3 loop reads CASSPKRPGEANEQYF. The CDR3 DNA reads as TGCGCCAGCAGCCCAAAACGGCCCGGGGAGGCTAACGAGCAGTACTTC.

The table lists this clone with a count of one. The gene calls are TRBV19 and TRBJ2-6, with D perhaps assigned TRBD1 or TRBD2 (5 bases each). The CDR3 loop spans 15 amino acids. From germline, CDR1 is LNHDA and CDR2 SQIVND (reference sequence). V was trimmed by 6 bases and J by 0 bases, leaving 9 bases between them. The CDR3 region has the DNA TGTGCCAGTAGGGGACCGACCTCTGGGGCCAACGTCCTGACTTTC. This codes for CASRGPTSGANVLTF.

J is TRBJ1-5 and V is TRBV28, with TRBD1 matching over 11 bases. CDR1 is MDHEN, CDR2 SYDVKM, per germline. The CDR3 contains 18 residues. Unmatched junction bases numbered 16, after V lost 6 bases and J lost 6 bases. The CDR3 loop is CASRRTGGFRLEAQPQHF. CDR3 DNA sequence: TGTGCCAGCAGACGGACAGGGGGCTTCCGCCTGGAAGCTCAGCCCCAGCATTTT.

This chain joins TRBV5-5 and TRBJ2-4; D is possibly TRBD1 (6 bases). The ends were cut back, 0 bases at V and 8 bases at J, with 6 bases in the middle. From germline, CDR1 is SGHKS and CDR2 YYEKEE (reference sequence). The CDR3 covers 12 residues. CDR3 protein: CASSLEGDIQYF. As DNA, the CDR3 is TGTGCCAGCAGCTTGGAGGGGGACATTCAGTACTTC.

J is TRBJ1-1 and V is TRBV11-3; a weak D match, TRBD1 (6 bases). Trimming shortened V by 9 bases and J by 2 bases, and 13 bases separated the two germline ends. Germline V gene lookup returns CDR1 SGHNT and CDR2 YENEEA. The CDR3 is made up of 13 amino acids. In DNA form, the CDR3 reads TGTGCCAGTAGTTTACAGGGTAACACTGAAGCTTTCTTT. Translating it yields CASSLQGNTEAFF.

This chain links TRBV7-9 with TRBJ2-7; possibly TRBD1 or TRBD2 for D (6 bases each). V shed 0 bases and J shed 1 base, with 16 bases lying between them. This CDR3 is built from 17 residues. Germline loops: CDR1 SEHNR, CDR2 FQNEAQ (reference sequence). The CDR3 DNA is TGTGCCAGCAGCTTAGCCGGGGGCCGAAACCCTTCCTACGAGCAGTACTTC. This gives the protein CASSLAGGRNPSYEQYF.

This clone is a singleton in its sample. The rearrangement uses TRBV6-8 and TRBJ2-5; D remains ambiguous. Germline V lookup: CDR1 MNHGY, CDR2 SAAAGT. Trimming removed 2 bases from V and 5 bases from J, with 12 bases in between. This CDR3 has 14 amino acids. The CDR3 loop reads CASSYPDGWETQYF. The CDR3 DNA reads as TGTGCCAGCAGTTACCCGGACGGCTGGGAGACCCAGTACTTC.

The chain joins TRBV5-4 to TRBJ2-5, with TRBD1 matching over 9 bases. Germline trimming cut 4 bases from V and 3 bases from J; bases unmatched to any gene: 7. The CDR3 is made up of 15 amino acids. In germline, CDR1 is SGHNT, CDR2 YYREEE (reference sequence). DNA of the CDR3: TGTGCCAGCAGCCGTGGGGGACAGGGAGAAGAGACCCAGTACTTC. Translated, it gives CASSRGGQGEETQYF. The full variable domain, rest sourced from reference TRBV5-4 and TRBJ2-5, is ETGVTQSPTHLIKTRGQQVTLRCSSQSGHNTVSWYQQALGQGPQFIFQYYREEENGRGNFPPRFSGLQFPNYSSELNVNALELDDSALYLCASSRGGQGEETQYFGPGTRLLVL.

CDR3 nucleotides: TGCGCCAGCAGTGAGGGTACTCGCACAGATACGCAGTATTTT. It encodes CASSEGTRTDTQYF. This chain connects TRBV5-1 to TRBJ2-3; D perhaps matches TRBD2 (5 bases). V was pared by 5 bases and J by 1 base, with 11 bases between. CDR1 and CDR2 (germline): SGHRS, YFSETQ. The length of the CDR3 is 14 residues. Full variable domain (outside the CDR3, taken from reference TRBV5-1 and TRBJ2-3): KAGVTQTPRYLIKTRGQQVTLSCSPISGHRSVSWYQQTPGQGLQFLFEYFSETQRNKGNFPGRFSGRQFSNSRSEMNVSTLELGDSALYLCASSEGTRTDTQYFGPGTRLTVL.

The chain couples TRBV14 to TRBJ1-5; D might be TRBD1 (5 bases). The CDR3 covers 13 residues. Germline loops: CDR1 SGHDN, CDR2 FVKESK. V was clipped by 5 bases and J by 4 bases, with 9 bases between them. The CDR3 DNA follows: TGTGCCAGCAGCACAGGTCTGAATCAGCCCCAGCATTTT. Protein product: CASSTGLNQPQHF.

The V and J genes are TRBV11-1 and TRBJ2-1; 8 positions match TRBD1. V trimming: 5 bases; J trimming: 6 bases; junction bases outside the gene matches: 12. The CDR3 runs to 16 residues. Germline lookup yields CDR1 SGHAT and CDR2 FQDESV (reference sequence). The CDR3, as DNA: TGTGCCAGCAGCCTTCCAGGGGGCGATTCGGGCAATGAGCAGTTCTTC. Residues: CASSLPGGDSGNEQFF.

The chain is built from TRBV28 and TRBJ2-7, with 8 bases that match TRBD2. This CDR3 spans 18 amino acids. V shed 2 bases and J 3 bases; nucleotides not matched to a gene: 15. CDR1 is MDHEN, CDR2 SYDVKM, per germline. The CDR3 region has the DNA TGTGCCAGCAGTTTAAGGGTCGGGGGGGCCTATCTAGGCTACGAGCAGTACTTC. Translating it yields CASSLRVGGAYLGYEQYF.

The J gene is TRBJ1-1, the V gene TRBV11-1; D ambiguous. CDR1 and CDR2 (germline): SGHAT, FQDESV (reference sequence). V shed 0 bases and J shed 5 bases, with 4 bases lying between them. The length of the CDR3 is 12 residues. DNA for the CDR3: TGTGCCAGCAGCTTAGCTGGGACTGAAGCTTTCTTT. This codes for CASSLAGTEAFF.

The CDR3 DNA follows: TGTGCCAGCCTTCAGGGAGGTGGTGAGCAGTTCTTC. Translated, it gives CASLQGGGEQFF. The chain uses TRBV7-9 and TRBJ2-1; D possibly corresponds to TRBD2 (6 bases). In germline, CDR1 is SEHNR, CDR2 FQNEAQ (reference sequence). V lost 8 bases, J lost 9 bases, and 14 bases lay in between. The CDR3 is 12 amino acids.

This clone was recorded once. CDR3 sequence (DNA): TGTGCCAGCAGCTCGCGGCCTAGCGGAGAGACCCAGTACTTC. Its protein is CASSSRPSGETQYF. The chain is built from TRBV7-3 and TRBJ2-5, with 7 bases matching TRBD2. From germline, CDR1 is SGHTA and CDR2 FQGTGA. V lost 4 bases, J lost 4 bases, and 6 bases stayed unmatched. This CDR3 spans 14 amino acids.

J is TRBJ1-5 and V is TRBV19; D is perhaps TRBD1 (6 bases). The V gene's germline CDR1 is LNHDA and CDR2 SQIVND (reference sequence). This CDR3 comprises 15 residues. V lost 3 bases to trimming and J lost 1 base, with 10 bases between them. CDR3 coding DNA: TGTGCCAGTAGTATGAAGGGGGGAAGCAATCAGCCCCAGCATTTT. Translated: CASSMKGGSNQPQHF.

The rearrangement uses TRBV28 and TRBJ1-1; a weak D match, TRBD1 (6 bases). The CDR3 has 14 amino acids. CDR1 is MDHEN, CDR2 SYDVKM, per germline. V dropped 6 bases and J dropped 4 bases, with 15 bases sitting between them. The chain's CDR3 is CASRGQPRSTEAFF. The CDR3 bases are TGTGCCAGCAGGGGACAACCCCGGAGCACTGAAGCTTTCTTT.

V and J are TRBV28 and TRBJ2-7; the D gene could be TRBD1 or TRBD2 (6 bases each). V lost 3 bases to trimming and J lost 6 bases, with 9 bases between them. From germline, CDR1 is MDHEN and CDR2 SYDVKM. CDR3 size: 12 residues. CDR3 sequence reads: CASSFGGREQYF. DNA for the CDR3: TGTGCCAGCAGTTTTGGGGGGCGCGAGCAGTACTTC.

This chain uses TRBV30 with TRBJ2-1, with TRBD2 matching 8 bases. V lost 8 bases and J lost 0; bases outside the gene matches: 0. The CDR3 runs 12 residues. Germline lookup yields CDR1 GTSNPN and CDR2 SVGIG (reference sequence). This CDR3 is CARGGSYNEQFF. CDR3 in DNA: TGTGCCCGGGGGGGCTCCTACAATGAGCAGTTCTTC. The full variable domain, rest sourced from reference TRBV30 and TRBJ2-1, is SQTIHQWPATLVQPVGSPLSLECTVEGTSNPNLYWYRQAAGRGLQLLFYSVGIGQISSEVPQNLSASRPQDRQFILSSKKLLLSDSGFYLCARGGSYNEQFFGPGTRLTVL.

This clone turned up a few times. This chain joins TRBV4-2 and TRBJ1-1; no clear D. Germline CDR1 and CDR2: LGHNA and YNFKEQ. The CDR3 is 13 amino acids. V was pared by 1 base and J by 4 bases, with 7 bases between. In DNA form, the CDR3 reads TGTGCCAGCAGCCAAGTTAGGATCACTGAAGCTTTCTTT. It codes for CASSQVRITEAFF.

The chain joins TRBV4-2 to TRBJ1-4, with a tentative D call TRBD1 (5 bases). This CDR3 has 15 amino acids. Germline values: CDR1 LGHNA, CDR2 YNFKEQ. V was pared by 4 bases and J by 0 bases, with 9 bases between. As DNA, the CDR3 is TGTGCCAGCAGCCGAGGGGAGCCAACTAATGAAAAACTGTTTTTT. Its translation is CASSRGEPTNEKLFF.

The gene calls are TRBV6-5 and TRBJ1-3; D may be TRBD1 (5 bases). This CDR3 has 16 residues. V was clipped by 4 bases and J by 3 bases, with 16 bases between them. CDR1 and CDR2 from the germline V gene are MNHEY and SVGAGI. CDR3: CASSSTGTLGGNTIYF. DNA for the CDR3: TGTGCCAGCAGTTCCACAGGCACCTTGGGTGGAAACACCATATATTTT.

The V and J genes are TRBV19 and TRBJ1-5; TRBD1 is a possible D gene (5 bases). The V and J ends lost 8 bases and 0 bases respectively, with 8 bases between them. The CDR3 sequence is 13 residues long. Germline CDR1 reads LNHDA; CDR2 reads SQIVND (reference sequence). This CDR3 is CASGADSNQPQHF. The DNA of the CDR3 is TGTGCCAGTGGGGCAGATAGCAATCAGCCCCAGCATTTT.

The CDR3 nucleotides are TGTGCCAGCGGCTCCTGGACAAACTCCTATAATTCACCCCTCCACTTT. Its translation is CASGSWTNSYNSPLHF. This chain joins TRBV28 and TRBJ1-6, with D possibly being TRBD1 (5 bases). The CDR3 runs to 16 residues. Germline lookup yields CDR1 MDHEN and CDR2 SYDVKM. V lost 8 bases and J lost 0, with 14 bases in between.

This clone was counted a few times. This chain links TRBV5-1 with TRBJ1-5; tentatively, D is TRBD1 (5 bases). V lost 5 bases and J 3 bases, leaving 9 bases between the germline ends. Looked up from germline, CDR1 is SGHRS and CDR2 is YFSETQ. This CDR3 has 13 amino acids. Here the CDR3 DNA reads TGCGCCAGCAGGGTAGGGGCCAATCAGCCCCAGCATTTT. Translating it yields CASRVGANQPQHF.

This chain links TRBV28 with TRBJ2-3; 8 bases map to TRBD1. The junction had 3 bases not matched to a gene; V was cut back by 3 bases and J by 1 base. Germline values: CDR1 MDHEN, CDR2 SYDVKM. The CDR3 covers 15 residues. The CDR3: CASSFRGQGTDTQYF. The DNA for the CDR3 is TGTGCCAGCAGTTTCAGGGGGCAAGGCACAGATACGCAGTATTTT.

The chain couples TRBV6-1 to TRBJ2-3; the D gene is possibly TRBD1 (6 bases). V was shortened by 7 bases and J by 2 bases, with 13 bases between the two germline ends. From germline, CDR1 is MNHNS and CDR2 SASEGT. This CDR3 has 14 amino acids. The CDR3 DNA reads as TGTGCCAGCACCCAGGGGTCTCCCACAGATACGCAGTATTTT. This sequence encodes CASTQGSPTDTQYF.

The CDR3 region is CASSETGGDTGELFF. For the CDR3, the DNA is TGTGCCAGCAGTGAAACAGGGGGGGACACCGGGGAGCTGTTTTTT. The V and J genes are TRBV2 and TRBJ2-2; a weak D match, TRBD1 (8 bases). Germline values: CDR1 SNHLY, CDR2 FYNNEI. The CDR3 consists of 15 residues. The germline V and J ends were trimmed by 2 bases and 3 bases, with 10 bases remaining between them.